Presented here are 7 T cell receptor beta chains from one specimen sequenced in a study of T cell changes during pregnancy in multiple sclerosis (dated by TCRdb to the late 2010s). Libraries were constructed by the immunoSEQ multiplex PCR assay. The table was pulled from immuneACCESS by TCRdb, which kept in-frame rearrangements only. Such tables lose some clones; where checked, under half of the loss comes from unresolved V genes, and the rest has no known cause. The sample table records roughly 41,000 clones; roughly nine tenths of these occur just once. More than 0.6% of the sample comes from the top ten. Sequences were derived from CD4+ T cells from peripheral blood mononuclear cells, sampled in the first trimester of pregnancy. These receptors were taken from a female donor with multiple sclerosis, enrolled in a pregnancy study.

As concerns this clone: One end of the junction is discordant with germline, which a read error may explain. The V call is TRBV6-1, the J call TRBJ2-7; the match to TRBD2 covers 8 bases. Looked up from germline, CDR1 is MNHNS and CDR2 is SASEGT. The length of the CDR3 is 13 residues. As DNA, the CDR3 is TGTGCCAGCAATGAACTAGCGGCAGGAGGGCAGTACTTC. Encoded protein: CASNELAAGGQYF.

The chain has TRBV28 and TRBJ2-2, with TRBD2 matching over 12 bases. CDR1 and CDR2 from the germline V gene are MDHEN and SYDVKM. The J segment lost 7 bases and the V segment lost 4 bases, leaving 13 bases of the junction unmatched. The CDR3 has 18 amino acids. CDR3 DNA: TGTGCCAGCAGTTCCGGACTAGCGGGATTTGGTGGGGGCGGGGAGCTGTTTTTT. Translating gives CASSSGLAGFGGGGELFF.

The chain has TRBV4-3 and TRBJ2-7; tentatively, D is TRBD1 (5 bases). Per the germline V gene, CDR1 is LGHNA and CDR2 is YSLEER. The CDR3 contains 16 residues. Trimming shortened V by 4 bases and J by 2 bases, and 18 bases separated the two germline ends. The DNA for the CDR3 is TGCGCCAGCAGCCGGTGGGGCGTCAGCGAGGCCTACGAGCAGTACTTC. Protein product: CASSRWGVSEAYEQYF.

The chain uses TRBV5-1 and TRBJ2-1; 7 nucleotides match TRBD1. Germline V gene sequence: CDR1 SGHRS, CDR2 YFSETQ. The V segment lost 5 bases and the J segment 10 bases; nucleotides outside the gene matches: 9. The CDR3 extends over 13 amino acids. The CDR3 DNA follows: TGCGCCAGCAGGCCCGGACAGGTTAGCGAGCAGTTCTTC. This gives the protein CASRPGQVSEQFF.

V usage is TRBV7-9 and J usage is TRBJ1-5, with D possibly matching TRBD1 (6 bases). The CDR3 has 13 amino acids. From germline, CDR1 is SEHNR and CDR2 FQNEAQ (reference sequence). Trimming shortened V by 3 bases and J by 4 bases, and 7 bases separated the two germline ends. This CDR3 reads CASSFTGNQPQHF. For the CDR3, the DNA is TGTGCCAGCAGCTTTACAGGGAATCAGCCCCAGCATTTT.

V gene TRBV18 combines with J gene TRBJ2-5, with TRBD1 as a possible D gene (6 bases). The CDR3 contains 15 residues. The germline V gene has CDR1 KGHSH and CDR2 LQKENI. V lost 2 bases and J 5 bases, leaving 15 bases between the germline ends. The CDR3 loop is CASSPGDKRRETQYF. In DNA, the CDR3 is TGTGCCAGCTCACCAGGGGACAAACGACGGGAGACCCAGTACTTC.

The chain links TRBV6-6 to TRBJ2-7; the match to TRBD1 covers 9 bases. Per germline, CDR1 MNHNY and CDR2 SVGAGI (reference sequence). Germline trimming cut 4 bases from V and 0 bases from J; bases unmatched to any gene: 4. This CDR3 has 15 residues. The CDR3 region has the DNA TGTGCCAGCAGTTCACAGGGGGCGAGCTCCTACGAGCAGTACTTC. Residues: CASSSQGASSYEQYF.